This entry features one T cell receptor beta chain sequence. Its specificity is not known. Expressed TCRB transcripts were sequenced, since all the RNA that had been isolated was reverse transcribed. The repertoire was sequenced with immunoSEQ multiplex PCR; TCRdb's copy has only in-frame clones and lacks some. Among 16,000 or so clones, 60% to 80% were seen once, and the ten largest hold 0.25% to 0.4%. The entry originates in a study of beta chain features in type 1 diabetes. Study-wide findings and caveats: Type 1 diabetes patients had moderately but significantly shorter TCRB CDR3s in all four CD4+ subsets.

Without exception, sorted populations had purity beyond 95%. The sequenced material came from stem cell memory CD4+ T cells from blood. The sequence was obtained from a woman younger than 30 with type 1 diabetes.

The CDR3 bases are TGTGCCAGCAGCTTCAAGGGGTCAAGCAATCAGCCCCAGCATTTT. Protein product: CASSFKGSSNQPQHF. The chain uses TRBV7-2 and TRBJ1-5; tentatively, D is TRBD1 (5 bases). The germline V gene encodes CDR1 SGHTA and CDR2 FQGNSA. Trimming took off 3 bases at V and 1 base at J, with 10 bases between the two ends. This CDR3 contains 15 residues.